Sequencing of this T cell receptor beta chain was carried out in a study of blood T cell repertoires in COVID-19. For the study at large: The United States, Italy and Spain provided the acute and convalescent COVID-19 samples.

Original analysis: Amplification from reference gene primers served as the basis for estimated nucleated cell counts. TCRdb's table, derived via immunoSEQ multiplex PCR, lists solely in-frame clones and lacks some. V, J and clone size are taken as reported in that table, and D and trimming were inferred from the DNA itself. The sample records some 83,000 clones, roughly 82% being singletons. Between the trimmed V and J ends, which lost 4 bases and 7 bases, there was a span of 16 bases. Germline-derived CDR1 and CDR2 are SNHLY and FYNNEI. The length of the CDR3 is 14 residues. This sequence was found in a human donor in a cohort sampled during active COVID-19. This chain links TRBV2 with TRBJ1-2, with TRBD1 as a possible D gene (5 bases). Material for sequencing was peripheral blood. The chain's CDR3 is CASSAQGARVGYTF. The CDR3 bases are TGTGCCAGCAGTGCCCAAGGGGCTAGGGTTGGCTACACCTTC. The variable domain in full, completed from reference TRBV2 and TRBJ1-2, reads EPEVTQTPSHQVTQMGQEVILRCVPISNHLYFYWYRQILGQKVEFLVSFYNNEISEKSEIFDDQFSVERPDGSNFTLKIRSTKLEDSAMYFCASSAQGARVGYTFGSGTRLTVV.